The clone carrying this T cell receptor beta chain was recorded many times. Its antigen is not identified. This sample is part of a study of blood T cells in healthy people across ages. V gave up 0 bases and J gave up 4 bases, with 13 bases separating them. CDR3 length: 15 amino acids. Germline V gene data show CDR1 as SGHRS and CDR2 as YFSETQ. Study findings and constraints: Per million T cells, the diversity of TCR beta decreased roughly linearly as age advanced.

Alongside a J-beta primer mix, a sample-barcoded 5' primer served in a second PCR lasting about 7 to 11 cycles. Using its own MiXCR run on the 5' RACE reads, TCRdb lists one record per CDR3 protein. This sample has approximately 780,000 distinct CDR3 sequences, with roughly 24% found just once. In each sample, at least 7 million PBMCs were isolated. These data were also reused for a study on T cells of mothers and their children.

The V and J genes are TRBV5-1 and TRBJ2-5, with a weak D call TRBD2 (6 bases). The material sequenced was blood. The sequence was collected from a boy younger than 18 in good health. CDR3 DNA: TGCGCCAGCAGCTTGGCCGCGGGGCGGGGAGAGACCCAGTACTTC. Encoded protein: CASSLAAGRGETQYF.